Detailed here is one T cell receptor beta chain. The data were taken from a study of control samples from healthy donors and cancer patients. There are 16 residues in the CDR3. Germline values: CDR1 SGHVS, CDR2 FQNEAQ. Trimming removed 3 bases from V and 7 bases from J; junction bases left unmatched: 4. Here immunoSEQ multiplex PCR was the method, and the copy in TCRdb shows in-frame clones only, minus some. The sample consists of roughly 190,000 clones, 91% of them appearing once. The TCR originated in a woman aged 25 to 39 in good health. This rearrangement joins TRBV7-8 to TRBJ2-2, with 14 bases lining up with TRBD2. The source material was blood. The CDR3 loop is CASSLRLAGGGGELFF. CDR3 bases: TGTGCCAGCAGCTTGAGACTAGCGGGAGGGGGCGGGGAGCTGTTTTTT.